Listed below are T cell receptor beta chains from one sample, sequenced in a study of T cell repertoires in cytomegalovirus infection. TCRdb analysed the reads with MiXCR anew, one entry per CDR3 protein. The sample records nearly 550,000 distinct CDR3 sequences, 16% being singletons. The sequencing sample was made of CD8+ T cells from PBMCs. The receptors were sampled from a human donor in good health (CMV status not recorded). Some clones in this sample may be carry-over from other donors' samples. CDR3s include the opening cysteine and the closing phenylalanine or tryptophan. Fields, in order: D gene, V gene, J gene, clone size, CDR3 protein. A D gene is named only where the DNA matches it firmly. Where a row states a size, it is once, few, many or the class of an expanded clone; other rows omit it.

d_gene: NA
v_gene: TRBV11-1
j_gene: TRBJ2-1
abundance: many
CDR3aa: CASKTNSYNEQFF

d_gene: NA
v_gene: TRBV2
j_gene: TRBJ2-6
abundance: many
CDR3aa: CASLPGRSSGANVLTF

d_gene: NA
v_gene: TRBV4-1
j_gene: TRBJ2-1
abundance: NA
CDR3aa: CASSCRLPVASNEQFF

d_gene: TRBD2
v_gene: TRBV4-2
j_gene: TRBJ2-7
abundance: few
CDR3aa: CASSLSGSKDEQYF

d_gene: NA
v_gene: TRBV11-2
j_gene: TRBJ2-7
abundance: few
CDR3aa: CASSQWTATYEQYF

d_gene: NA
v_gene: TRBV12-3/TRBV12-4
j_gene: TRBJ2-7
abundance: many
CDR3aa: CASSPQTGRSYEQYF

d_gene: TRBD2
v_gene: TRBV12-3/TRBV12-4
j_gene: TRBJ2-1
abundance: many
CDR3aa: CASSSTLGTSGDEQFF

d_gene: NA
v_gene: TRBV7-3
j_gene: TRBJ1-1
abundance: many
CDR3aa: CASSLGGKGTEAFF

d_gene: NA
v_gene: TRBV29-1
j_gene: TRBJ2-2
abundance: many
CDR3aa: CSVDRAGTNTGELFF

d_gene: TRBD2
v_gene: TRBV12-3/TRBV12-4
j_gene: TRBJ2-1
abundance: many
CDR3aa: CASSSSRTSGYNEQFF

d_gene: NA
v_gene: TRBV7-8
j_gene: TRBJ2-1
abundance: many
CDR3aa: CASWLHNEQFF

d_gene: TRBD2
v_gene: TRBV20-1
j_gene: TRBJ2-5
abundance: few
CDR3aa: CSAQLGTSGRLETQYF

d_gene: NA
v_gene: TRBV6-4
j_gene: TRBJ2-2
abundance: few
CDR3aa: CASSGRGRNTGELFF

d_gene: NA
v_gene: TRBV5-1
j_gene: TRBJ1-3
abundance: NA
CDR3aa: CASSLGVFYSGNTIYF

d_gene: TRBD1
v_gene: TRBV27
j_gene: TRBJ2-4
abundance: NA
CDR3aa: CATWDRATGHLYF

d_gene: NA
v_gene: TRBV27
j_gene: TRBJ2-7
abundance: few
CDR3aa: CASSLSLGVSYEQYF

d_gene: TRBD1
v_gene: TRBV5-5
j_gene: TRBJ2-7
abundance: NA
CDR3aa: CASSHPGQGRSEQYF

d_gene: TRBD2
v_gene: TRBV27
j_gene: TRBJ2-7
abundance: few
CDR3aa: CASKLSGLANEQYF

d_gene: NA
v_gene: TRBV5-8
j_gene: TRBJ1-2
abundance: few
CDR3aa: CASSLRGQVYGYTF

d_gene: TRBD1
v_gene: TRBV7-8
j_gene: TRBJ1-2
abundance: many
CDR3aa: CASSLALRGQGALNYGYTF

d_gene: NA
v_gene: TRBV27
j_gene: TRBJ1-2
abundance: NA
CDR3aa: CASSLSFRGGSGYTF

d_gene: TRBD1
v_gene: TRBV20-1
j_gene: TRBJ1-4
abundance: few
CDR3aa: CSAYRGTPNEKLFF

d_gene: TRBD2
v_gene: TRBV7-3
j_gene: TRBJ2-1
abundance: NA
CDR3aa: CASSLAEREEGRDEQFF

d_gene: NA
v_gene: TRBV5-6
j_gene: TRBJ1-2
abundance: few
CDR3aa: CASSSDSRGDGYTF

d_gene: TRBD2
v_gene: TRBV5-4
j_gene: TRBJ2-1
abundance: many
CDR3aa: CASSLKREVYNEQFF

d_gene: NA
v_gene: TRBV6-5
j_gene: TRBJ1-1
abundance: few
CDR3aa: CASSYPSGGETEAFF